This TCR beta chain was sequenced in a study of cytomegalovirus exposure and HLA in healthy donors. General study results and limits: Trimming of TCR beta V- and J-genes showed a link, identified in a later analysis, to a missense DCLRE1C variant.

This PCR relied on a set of 60 Vbeta primers and 13 Jbeta primers. The repertoire was sequenced with immunoSEQ multiplex PCR; TCRdb's copy has only in-frame clones and lacks some. The sample records around 170,000 clones, over 80% being singletons. CDR3 length: 23 residues. As concerns this clone: The antigen is not known.

The sequenced sample was PBMCs. The rearrangement joins TRBV12-2 to TRBJ1-6; the D call in the table, TRBD1, was not verified against the DNA. TRBV12-2 is tagged as a pseudogene. This receptor was taken from a woman aged 18-29 years in good health and CMV-seronegative. The CDR3 is CASRLAITWDRAPFCRYNSPLHF. The CDR3 region has the DNA TGTGCAAGTCGCTTAGCTATAACCTGGGACAGGGCCCCCTTTTGTCGCTATAATTCACCCCTCCACTTT.